This T cell receptor (beta chain) was recovered during a study of cytomegalovirus exposure and HLA in healthy donors. Findings and caveats of the study: Clusters of TCRs from the first cohort tended to co-occur in the 130 or so validation repertoires (as a later analysis found). Rarity marked most TCR sequences, yet some public TCRs occurred in many donors.

The V end lost 3 bases, the J end lost 2 bases, and 7 bases lay between the germline ends. This CDR3 contains 13 residues. The germline gives CDR1 MNHNS, CDR2 SASEGT. Separation from the roughly 700-subject first cohort characterized the roughly 120-subject validation cohort, to which the donors belonged. Points on this clone: Its antigen is undetermined.

Clones were read by immunoSEQ multiplex PCR, and TCRdb kept only the in-frame ones, dropping some. Of roughly 330,000 clones listed, roughly 87% are singletons. The rearrangement joins TRBV6-1 to TRBJ1-1; no clear D gene. This sequence was found in a woman in her twenties or thirties in good health and CMV-seropositive. The source material was PBMCs. CDR3 region: CASSDAFNTEAFF. The CDR3 DNA is TGTGCCAGCAGTGACGCATTTAACACTGAAGCTTTCTTT.